What follows are 4 T cell receptor beta chains derived from one specimen sequenced in a study of T cell responses to AZD1222 COVID-19 vaccine. Some clones are missing from TCRdb's copy, which holds only in-frame ones; the method was immunoSEQ multiplex PCR. The profile covers 90,000 to 110,000 clones, with 82% appearing a single time and 4% to 6% taken by the ten largest. The sequences come from peripheral blood, collected on day 0 of AZD1222 vaccination. Receptors were obtained from an adult in good health.

V usage is TRBV25-1 and J usage is TRBJ1-2, with TRBD1 matching over 11 bases. Germline V gene data show CDR1 as MGHDK and CDR2 as SYGVNS. V was clipped by 5 bases and J by 8 bases; unmatched bases: 4. The CDR3 consists of 13 residues. The CDR3 spells CASSQGQGGGYTF. The CDR3 DNA is TGTGCCAGCAGTCAGGGACAGGGGGGGGGCTACACCTTC.

The CDR3 spells CASSIPGQRNSYEQYF. DNA of the CDR3: TGTGCCAGCAGTATCCCGGGACAGAGAAACTCCTACGAGCAGTACTTC. The chain has TRBV6-2 or TRBV6-3 and TRBJ2-7, with TRBD1 matching 7 bases. Trimming at V came to 5 bases and at J to 0 bases, leaving 10 bases not matched to a gene. CDR3 length: 16 amino acids. In germline, CDR1 is MNHEY, CDR2 SVGEGT.

This chain joins TRBV5-4 and TRBJ1-3; a possible D gene is TRBD1 (6 bases). From germline, CDR1 is SGHNT and CDR2 YYREEE (reference sequence). V gave up 1 base and J gave up 4 bases, with 12 bases separating them. CDR3 length equals 15 residues. The CDR3 here is CASSLTPGEGNTIYF. In DNA, the CDR3 is TGTGCCAGCAGCTTGACCCCAGGGGAAGGAAACACCATATATTTT.

The chain links TRBV11-2 to TRBJ2-4; 11 bases are a match to TRBD2. This CDR3 has 18 amino acids. Trimming removed 1 base from V and 8 bases from J; junction bases left unmatched: 13. Germline lookup yields CDR1 SGHAT and CDR2 FQNNGV. CDR3 sequence (DNA): TGTGCCAGCAGCTTAGTTAGCGGGGGGGCCGAGGTTGCCCACATTCAGTACTTC. Translated: CASSLVSGGAEVAHIQYF. Filled out from reference TRBV11-2 and TRBJ2-4, the complete variable domain reads EAGVAQSPRYKIIEKRQSVAFWCNPISGHATLYWYQQILGQGPKLLIQFQNNGVVDDSQLPKDRFSAERLKGVDSTLKIQPAKLEDSAVYLCASSLVSGGAEVAHIQYFGAGTRLSVL.